Included here is one T cell receptor (beta chain) sequence, with context. What it binds is unknown. The junction shows a germline mismatch at one end, possibly a read error. This CDR3 has 15 residues. Germline CDR1 is SGHRS and CDR2 is YFSETQ. The data stem from a study of metastatic and nonmetastatic thyroid tumors. In the study overall: The authors compared repertoires across blood and tumor or nodule tissue from malignant and benign thyroid patients. Study results and limitations: Significantly higher TCR beta diversity was reportedly seen in malignant thyroid tumors than benign nodules, in blood and tumor.

Patients were all untreated before their thyroid surgery. Per the original data handling: The distant-metastasis classifier for papillary thyroid cancer was built from CDR3 differences across clinicopathological groups. With MiXCR, TCRdb called clones anew from the PCR reads. The V and J calls and clone size come from TCRdb's table, not from the authors' own analysis. The sample holds fewer than 25,000 clones; roughly 15% are singletons and the top ten take 13% to 15%. The receptor's source is a female donor with papillary thyroid cancer or a benign thyroid nodule (not recorded which). Some clones in this sample may be carry-over from other donors' samples. The gene calls are TRBV5-1 and TRBJ2-7; 8 bases align to TRBD2. Sequencing was done on a sample of tumor tissue. DNA for the CDR3: TGCGCCAGCAGACGACTTGCGGGAGGCACCTACAAGCAGTACTTC. Translated: CASRRLAGGTYKQYF.